The entry below describes one T cell receptor (beta chain). Its antigen is not known. Measured with immunoSEQ multiplex PCR; TCRdb has only the in-frame clones, and not every one. Of over 25,000 clones in the sample, 94% were seen once. The time point is: newly diagnosed, previously untreated cHL patient sample. The source of the sample is a study of PD-1 blockade in classical Hodgkin lymphoma. The study's findings and limits: Reports indicated that newly diagnosed patients had lower baseline TCR diversity than healthy donors did.

Germline loops: CDR1 SNHLY, CDR2 FYNNEI. V was pared by 8 bases and J by 6 bases, with 9 bases of the junction left unmatched. The CDR3 totals 13 residues. The J gene is TRBJ2-7, the V gene TRBV2; TRBD1 matches at 8 bases. This receptor was identified in a human donor with classical Hodgkin lymphoma. Sequencing was performed on peripheral blood mononuclear cells (PBMCs). CDR3 DNA sequence: TGTGCCAGCGGAGGTCAGGGGGCGCGCGAGCAGTACTTC. Amino acid sequence: CASGGQGAREQYF.